Listed below are T cell receptor beta chains from one sample, sequenced in a study of response to subunit inactivated influenza vaccine. Via MiXCR, TCRdb re-called the RT-PCR reads, giving one row per CDR3 protein. This table has more than 700,000 distinct CDR3 sequences, less than 25% appearing once. Sample: PBMCs from blood, taken around 5 days after vaccination. The receptor set was obtained from a man aged 50-60 years who received an inactivated influenza vaccine. Both conserved end residues are part of each CDR3. Clone size appears in some rows only: once, few, many, or a class for an expanded clone.

length	size	V	CDR3
12	-	TRBV20-1	CSGTAGTGELFF
14	-	TRBV19	CASSIEGNTGELFF
16	-	TRBV12-3/TRBV12-4	CASSNLAGGPTDTQYF
13	few	TRBV29-1	CSVDSGWRYGYTF
10	few	TRBV20-1	CMGRQETQYF
15	-	TRBV5-1	CASSRDPATNEKLFF
17	many	TRBV7-8	CASSHHPSGSSYNEQFF
11	-	TRBV20-1	CSARVSGPQYF
15	-	TRBV19	CASTSGTGGYTEAFF
13	-	TRBV12-3/TRBV12-4	CASSLLGLGGYTF
15	-	TRBV4-1	CASSQTGTSEETQYF
15	-	TRBV12-3/TRBV12-4	CASTIHGTSAYEQYF
16	-	TRBV12-3/TRBV12-4	CASSPRGVAGDNEQFF
15	few	TRBV4-3	CASSHRFEGSYEQYF
14	few	TRBV12-3/TRBV12-4	CASTLALALGEQYF
14	-	TRBV6-1	CASSESRGTSPLHF
16	many	TRBV5-1	CASSLDRGANTGELFF
13	once	TRBV7-8	CASSPGLENEQFF
13	few	TRBV20-1	CSAGRDRGTEAFF
14	few	TRBV29-1	CSVNPPEWADTQYF
15	few	TRBV12-3/TRBV12-4	CASSFLAGRRGEQYF
15	many	TRBV10-3	CAISSRQGKADTQYF
16	many	TRBV4-2	CASSQASQGYYNEQFF
11	-	TRBV10-3	CAISETDICTF
11	few	TRBV29-1	CSVRGQGAIYF
15	-	TRBV7-6	CASSLEADLNTEAFF
12	-	TRBV12-1	CAIGPRDRGQYF
14	-	TRBV7-9	CASSGTAGTDTQYF
16	-	TRBV28	CASTKTRRLARETQYF
16	few	TRBV7-2	CASSRASGVPADTQYF
15	-	TRBV20-1	CSATRLADSSYEQYF
13	once	TRBV5-1	CASSTQPQETQYF
15	many	TRBV7-2	CASSSSSATYNEQFF
12	-	TRBV3-1	CASSQVRDTQYF
14	-	TRBV4-1	CASSQIDRAYEQYF
15	many	TRBV5-6	CASSLAGDYNQPQHF
14	-	TRBV7-2	CASSLEGQRYEQYF
14	-	TRBV6-5	CASSYSTVRETQYF
14	-	TRBV9	CASSGTVYTDTQYF
16	-	TRBV7-3	CASSPQGGSVKNIQYF
13	many	TRBV5-1	CASRESNTGELFF
13	few	TRBV6-2/TRBV6-3	CASSYRQGYEQYF
17	-	TRBV12-3/TRBV12-4	CASSPGTGLGAKNIQYF
17	-	TRBV5-1	CASSGGRDRFVHGTQYF
13	-	TRBV24-1	CATSVQGIDTQYF
17	many	TRBV5-1	CASSLAYGGTNTGELFF